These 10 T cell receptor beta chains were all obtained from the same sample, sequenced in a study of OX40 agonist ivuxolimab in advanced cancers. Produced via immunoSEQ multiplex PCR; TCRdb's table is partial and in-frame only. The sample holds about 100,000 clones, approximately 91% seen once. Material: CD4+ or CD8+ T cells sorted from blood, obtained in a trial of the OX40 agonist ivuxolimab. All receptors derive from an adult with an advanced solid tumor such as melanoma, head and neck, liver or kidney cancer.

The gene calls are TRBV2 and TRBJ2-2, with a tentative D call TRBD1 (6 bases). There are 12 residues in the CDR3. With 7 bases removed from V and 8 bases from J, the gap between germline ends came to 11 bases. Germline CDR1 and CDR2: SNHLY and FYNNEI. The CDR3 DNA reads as TGTGCCAGCACCACAGGGTTTGGGGAGCTGTTTTTT. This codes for CASTTGFGELFF.

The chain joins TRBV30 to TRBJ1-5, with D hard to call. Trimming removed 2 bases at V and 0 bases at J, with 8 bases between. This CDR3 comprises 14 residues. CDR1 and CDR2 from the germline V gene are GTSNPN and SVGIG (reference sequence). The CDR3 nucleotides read TGTGCCTGGAGTAGTCTAGATAGCAATCAGCCCCAGCATTTT. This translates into CAWSSLDSNQPQHF.

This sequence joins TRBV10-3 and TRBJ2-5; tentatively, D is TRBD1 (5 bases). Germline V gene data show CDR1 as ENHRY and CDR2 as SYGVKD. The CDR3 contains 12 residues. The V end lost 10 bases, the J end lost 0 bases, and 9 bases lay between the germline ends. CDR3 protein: CATKDNQETQYF. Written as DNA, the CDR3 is TGTGCCACCAAGGACAACCAAGAGACCCAGTACTTC.

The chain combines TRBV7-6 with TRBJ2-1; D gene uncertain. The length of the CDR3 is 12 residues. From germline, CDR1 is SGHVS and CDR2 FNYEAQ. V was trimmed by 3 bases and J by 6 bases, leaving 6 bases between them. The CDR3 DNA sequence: TGTGCCAGCAGCTTCGAGCTCAATGAGCAGTTCTTC. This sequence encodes CASSFELNEQFF.

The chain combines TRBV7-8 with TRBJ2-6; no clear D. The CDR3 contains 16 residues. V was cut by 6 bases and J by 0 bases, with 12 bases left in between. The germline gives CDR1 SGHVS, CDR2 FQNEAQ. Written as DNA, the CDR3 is TGTGCCAGCAGATCAGAATCCTCCTCTGGGGCCAACGTCCTGACTTTC. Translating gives CASRSESSSGANVLTF. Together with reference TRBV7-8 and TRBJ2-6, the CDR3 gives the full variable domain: GAGVSQSPRYKVAKRGQDVALRCDPISGHVSLFWYQQALGQGPEFLTYFQNEAQLDKSGLPSDRFFAERPEGSVSTLKIQRTQQEDSAVYLCASRSESSSGANVLTFGAGSRLTVL.

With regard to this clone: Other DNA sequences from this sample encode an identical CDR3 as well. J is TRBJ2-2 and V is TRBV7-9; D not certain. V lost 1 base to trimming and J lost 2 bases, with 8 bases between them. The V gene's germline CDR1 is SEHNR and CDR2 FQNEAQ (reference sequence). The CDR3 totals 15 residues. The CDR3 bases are TGTGCCAGCAGCTTAGATGGAATAAACACCGGGGAGCTGTTTTTT. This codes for CASSLDGINTGELFF.

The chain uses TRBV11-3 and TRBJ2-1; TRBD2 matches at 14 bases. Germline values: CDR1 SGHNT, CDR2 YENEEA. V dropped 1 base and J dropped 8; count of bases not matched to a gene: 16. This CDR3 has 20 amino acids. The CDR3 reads CASSLGGISAGTSGRDEQFF. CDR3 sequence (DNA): TGTGCCAGCAGCTTAGGGGGCATTTCCGCCGGGACTAGCGGGAGAGATGAGCAGTTCTTC.

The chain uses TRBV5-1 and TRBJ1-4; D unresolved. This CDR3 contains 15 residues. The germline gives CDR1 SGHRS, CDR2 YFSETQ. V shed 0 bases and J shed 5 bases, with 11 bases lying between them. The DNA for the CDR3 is TGCGCCAGCAGCTTGGCCGGAGGGTTCAATGAAAAACTGTTTTTT. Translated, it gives CASSLAGGFNEKLFF. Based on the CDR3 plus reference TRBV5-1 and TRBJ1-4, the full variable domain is KAGVTQTPRYLIKTRGQQVTLSCSPISGHRSVSWYQQTPGQGLQFLFEYFSETQRNKGNFPGRFSGRQFSNSRSEMNVSTLELGDSALYLCASSLAGGFNEKLFFGSGTQLSVL.

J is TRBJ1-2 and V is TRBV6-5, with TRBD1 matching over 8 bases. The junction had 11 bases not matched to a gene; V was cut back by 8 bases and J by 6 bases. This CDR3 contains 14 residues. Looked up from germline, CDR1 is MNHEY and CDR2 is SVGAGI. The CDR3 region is CASVPSPGGDGYTF. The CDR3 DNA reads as TGTGCCAGCGTACCCAGCCCAGGGGGCGATGGCTACACCTTC.

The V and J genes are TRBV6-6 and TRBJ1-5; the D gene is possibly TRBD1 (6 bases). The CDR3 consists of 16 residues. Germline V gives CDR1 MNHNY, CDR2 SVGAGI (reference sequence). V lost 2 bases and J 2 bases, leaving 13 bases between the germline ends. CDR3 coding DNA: TGTGCCAGCAGTTACGAACAGGGTGTCGGCAATCAGCCCCAGCATTTT. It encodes CASSYEQGVGNQPQHF.